The 18 T cell receptor beta chains listed next were all sequenced from one sample in a study of siplizumab effects on memory and regulatory T cells (dated by TCRdb to between 2019 and 2020). The receptor library was made with the immunoSEQ multiplex PCR assay. Drawn from immuneACCESS, this table holds only the in-frame rearrangements with V and J called that TCRdb kept. Clones are partly lost; checked studies trace under half to an unresolved V gene and leave the rest unexplained. Within this sample are more than 45,000 clones, with more than 80% of them counted one time only. Around 40% of the sample is taken by the ten largest. The sequenced material came from CD8+ T cells sorted from blood. The receptor set was obtained from a human donor in good health.

V gene TRBV13 combines with J gene TRBJ2-1; D unresolved. Germline CDR1 PRHDT, CDR2 FYEKMQ (reference sequence). V lost 4 bases to trimming and J lost 6 bases, with 7 bases between them. There are 12 residues in the CDR3. CDR3 coding DNA: TGTGCCAGCAGCTCCGGACCCAATGAGCAGTTCTTC. Translating gives CASSSGPNEQFF.

The CDR3 sequence: CASSLWGGSRLYNEQFF. The CDR3 DNA follows: TGTGCCAGCAGTTTATGGGGCGGGAGCCGTCTTTACAATGAGCAGTTCTTC. The V and J genes are TRBV27 and TRBJ2-1; the match to TRBD2 covers 7 bases. CDR1 is MNHEY and CDR2 is SMNVEV in the germline V gene (reference sequence). This CDR3 has 17 residues. V lost 1 base to trimming and J lost 4 bases; unmatched junction nucleotides: 10.

The chain carries TRBV9 and TRBJ2-3, with D tentatively TRBD2 (5 bases). V dropped 3 bases and J dropped 4 bases, with 9 bases sitting between them. Per the germline V gene, CDR1 is SGDLS and CDR2 is YYNGEE. The CDR3 is made up of 13 amino acids. CDR3 in amino acids: CASSALGPDTQYF. For the CDR3, the DNA is TGTGCCAGCAGCGCACTAGGGCCAGATACGCAGTATTTT. Full variable domain (outside the CDR3, taken from reference TRBV9 and TRBJ2-3): DSGVTQTPKHLITATGQRVTLRCSPRSGDLSVYWYQQSLDQGLQFLIQYYNGEERAKGNILERFSAQQFPDLHSELNLSSLELGDSALYFCASSALGPDTQYFGPGTRLTVL.

The genes are TRBV2 and TRBJ2-3; no reliable D call. With 5 bases removed from V and 2 bases from J, the gap between germline ends came to 8 bases. The CDR3 has 13 amino acids. The germline CDR1 and CDR2 sequences are SNHLY and FYNNEI. As DNA, the CDR3 is TGTGCCAGCAGTCCAGGATTCACAGATACGCAGTATTTT. This codes for CASSPGFTDTQYF.

About this clone: Other DNA sequences in the same sample also yield this CDR3. This chain links TRBV9 with TRBJ2-7; D may be TRBD1 or TRBD2 (5 bases each). Trimming took 0 bases from V and 5 from J, leaving 6 bases between them. The CDR3 is 12 residues long. The germline gives CDR1 SGDLS, CDR2 YYNGEE. CDR3 residues: CASSVGGDEQYF. For the CDR3, the DNA is TGTGCCAGCAGCGTAGGAGGGGACGAGCAGTACTTC. Filled out from reference TRBV9 and TRBJ2-7, the complete variable domain reads DSGVTQTPKHLITATGQRVTLRCSPRSGDLSVYWYQQSLDQGLQFLIQYYNGEERAKGNILERFSAQQFPDLHSELNLSSLELGDSALYFCASSVGGDEQYFGPGTRLTVT.

In DNA form, the CDR3 reads TGTGCCAGCACCGAACGCACCGGGGAGCTGTTTTTT. This gives the protein CASTERTGELFF. J is TRBJ2-2 and V is TRBV7-9; no clear D gene. This CDR3 has 12 residues. V was clipped by 7 bases and J by 4 bases, with 7 bases between them. Germline CDR1 and CDR2: SEHNR and FQNEAQ (reference sequence). Filled out from reference TRBV7-9 and TRBJ2-2, the complete variable domain reads DTGVSQNPRHKITKRGQNVTFRCDPISEHNRLYWYRQTLGQGPEFLTYFQNEAQLEKSRLLSDRFSAERPKGSFSTLEIQRTEQGDSAMYLCASTERTGELFFGEGSRLTVL.

The chain employs TRBV9 and TRBJ2-7, with D perhaps assigned TRBD1 or TRBD2 (5 bases each). The length of the CDR3 is 13 residues. The ends were cut back, 3 bases at V and 3 bases at J, with 10 bases in the middle. CDR1 and CDR2 (germline): SGDLS, YYNGEE. The CDR3 spells CASSGDVSYEQYF. The CDR3 nucleotides read TGTGCCAGCAGCGGGGACGTTAGCTACGAGCAGTACTTC.

The rearrangement uses TRBV6-5 and TRBJ2-1, with TRBD2 identical over 7 bases. Germline V gene data show CDR1 as MNHEY and CDR2 as SVGAGI. The trim removed 1 base at V and 0 bases at J, leaving 3 bases unmatched. This CDR3 spans 16 amino acids. In DNA form, the CDR3 reads TGTGCCAGCAGTTACTTTGGCGGGAGCTCCTACAATGAGCAGTTCTTC. Translating it yields CASSYFGGSSYNEQFF.

The chain links TRBV27 to TRBJ2-2; 11 bases fit TRBD2. CDR3 length: 16 residues. Germline lookup yields CDR1 MNHEY and CDR2 SMNVEV (reference sequence). V trimming: 7 bases; J trimming: 4 bases; junction bases outside the gene matches: 8. CDR3: CASTAGLAGFTGELFF. For the CDR3, the DNA is TGTGCCAGCACTGCCGGACTAGCGGGCTTCACCGGGGAGCTGTTTTTT.

The rearrangement uses TRBV27 and TRBJ1-5; 9 nucleotides line up with TRBD1. The CDR3 is 15 amino acids. V shed 4 bases, J shed 2 bases, and the junction held 3 bases outside the gene matches. CDR1 MNHEY and CDR2 SMNVEV come from the germline V gene (reference sequence). CDR3 sequence (DNA): TGTGCCAGCAGTTGGACAGGGGAGGGCAATCAGCCCCAGCATTTT. Its translation: CASSWTGEGNQPQHF.

This rearrangement joins TRBV6-1 to TRBJ1-4; no clear D. Germline V gene lookup returns CDR1 MNHNS and CDR2 SASEGT. With 5 bases removed from V and 3 bases from J, the gap between germline ends came to 10 bases. This CDR3 has 14 amino acids. The CDR3 here is CASSTDFPNEKLFF. CDR3 sequence (DNA): TGTGCCAGCAGTACGGACTTTCCTAATGAAAAACTGTTTTTT.

This chain connects TRBV7-9 to TRBJ1-1; D not resolved. This CDR3 contains 16 residues. The V gene lost 1 base and the J gene lost 0 bases, with 12 bases spanning the gap. CDR1 SEHNR and CDR2 FQNEAQ come from the germline V gene (reference sequence). The CDR3 loop reads CASSLGAPRMNTEAFF. The CDR3 DNA sequence: TGTGCCAGCAGCTTAGGGGCCCCAAGGATGAACACTGAAGCTTTCTTT.

The chain uses TRBV7-9 and TRBJ1-4, with D maybe TRBD1 (6 bases). CDR1 is SEHNR, CDR2 FQNEAQ, per germline (reference sequence). V gave up 1 base and J gave up 2 bases, with 8 bases separating them. The CDR3 has 15 amino acids. This CDR3 is CASSLGRGTNEKLFF. The CDR3 coding sequence is TGTGCCAGCAGCTTAGGGAGGGGGACTAATGAAAAACTGTTTTTT.

The chain joins TRBV6-4 to TRBJ2-7, with D hard to call. Trimming stripped 8 bases from V and 0 bases from J, with 2 bases between. The CDR3 is 10 amino acids. CDR1 and CDR2 from the germline V gene are MRHNA and SNTAGT. CDR3 sequence reads: CASASYEQYF. In nucleotides, the CDR3 is TGTGCCAGCGCCTCCTACGAGCAGTACTTC.

The CDR3 loop reads CASTPRAGQLYGYTF. The CDR3 DNA follows: TGTGCCAGCACCCCACGGGCAGGCCAGCTCTATGGCTACACCTTC. The V gene is TRBV6-4, the J gene TRBJ1-2; D gene uncertain. Germline V gene lookup returns CDR1 MRHNA and CDR2 SNTAGT. Trimming took 7 bases from V and 4 from J, leaving 19 bases between them. The CDR3 extends over 15 amino acids.

V gene TRBV7-3 combines with J gene TRBJ2-7, with 10 bases lining up with TRBD2. Germline V gene sequence: CDR1 SGHTA, CDR2 FQGTGA. V dropped 5 bases and J dropped 6; count of bases not matched to a gene: 19. The CDR3 consists of 18 residues. CDR3 sequence (DNA): TGTGCCAGCAGCAGTCTCCCGGGGCTAGCGGGAGTTTGTTCCGAGCAGTACTTC. The encoded protein is CASSSLPGLAGVCSEQYF.

The CDR3 sequence: CASSFGTGGSEAFF. The DNA for the CDR3 is TGCGCCAGCAGCTTCGGGACAGGGGGATCTGAAGCTTTCTTT. The V call is TRBV5-1, the J call TRBJ1-1, with 11 bases that match TRBD1. The CDR3 has 14 residues. CDR1 and CDR2 from the germline V gene are SGHRS and YFSETQ. After removal of 2 bases from V and 6 bases from J, the junction contained 3 bases not matched to a gene.

Only a few counts were recorded for this clone. The rearrangement joins TRBV10-2 to TRBJ1-1; TRBD1 matches 8 bases. V dropped 6 bases and J dropped 5; count of bases not matched to a gene: 5. In germline, CDR1 is WSHSY, CDR2 SAAADI. CDR3 length: 13 amino acids. DNA for the CDR3: TGCGCCAGCAGGCAGGGGGCGGGAACTGAAGCTTTCTTT. Translated, it gives CASRQGAGTEAFF.